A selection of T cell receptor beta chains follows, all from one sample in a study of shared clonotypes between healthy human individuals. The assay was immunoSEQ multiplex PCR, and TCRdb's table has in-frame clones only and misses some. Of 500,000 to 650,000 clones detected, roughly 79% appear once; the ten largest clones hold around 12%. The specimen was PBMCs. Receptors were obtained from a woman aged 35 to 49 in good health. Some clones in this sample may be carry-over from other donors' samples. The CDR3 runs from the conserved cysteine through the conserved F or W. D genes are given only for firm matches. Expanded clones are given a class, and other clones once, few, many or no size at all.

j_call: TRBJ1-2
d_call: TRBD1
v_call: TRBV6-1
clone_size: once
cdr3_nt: TGTGCCAGCAGTGCGAACCCGACAGGGGGCGTTGGCTACACCTTC
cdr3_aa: CASSANPTGGVGYTF

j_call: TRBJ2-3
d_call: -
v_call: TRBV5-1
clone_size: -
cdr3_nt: TGCGCCAGCAGCTTGTCACGCGACACAGATACGCAGTATTTT
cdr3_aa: CASSLSRDTDTQYF

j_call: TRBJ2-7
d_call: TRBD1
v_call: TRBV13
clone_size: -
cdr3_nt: TGTGCCAGCAGCTTGGCGACAGGGGTTTACGAGCAGTACTTC
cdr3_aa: CASSLATGVYEQYF

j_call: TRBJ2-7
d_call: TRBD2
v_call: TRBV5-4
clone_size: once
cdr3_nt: TGTGCCAGCAGCCAGGCTAGCGGGAAGTCCTACGAGCAGTACTTC
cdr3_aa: CASSQASGKSYEQYF

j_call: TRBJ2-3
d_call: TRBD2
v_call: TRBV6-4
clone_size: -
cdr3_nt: TGTGCCAGCAGTGACACGGCGGGAGAGGGAGATACGCAGTATTTT
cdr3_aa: CASSDTAGEGDTQYF

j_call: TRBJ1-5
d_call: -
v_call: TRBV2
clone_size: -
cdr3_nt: TGTGCCAGCAGTGAGGGGGGCCCATCCCAGCCCCAGCATTTT
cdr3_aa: CASSEGGPSQPQHF

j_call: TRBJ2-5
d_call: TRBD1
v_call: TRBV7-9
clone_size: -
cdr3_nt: TGTGCCAGCAGCTCCAACTGGGACAGGGGGGAGACCCAGTACTTC
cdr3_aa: CASSSNWDRGETQYF

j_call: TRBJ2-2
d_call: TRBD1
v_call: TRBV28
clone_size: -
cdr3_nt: TGTGCCGGAGGGACAGGGGAAACCGGGGAGCTGTTTTTT
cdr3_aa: CAGGTGETGELFF

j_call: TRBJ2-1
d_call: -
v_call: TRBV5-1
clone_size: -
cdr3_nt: TGCGCCAGCAGCCCGACCCCGGGACACTGGGCAGGGAATGAGCAGTTCTTC
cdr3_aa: CASSPTPGHWAGNEQFF

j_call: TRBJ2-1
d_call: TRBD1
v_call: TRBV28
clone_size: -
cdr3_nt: TGTGCCAGCAGGCGAGACAGGGGGTCTTACAATGAGCAGTTCTTC
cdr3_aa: CASRRDRGSYNEQFF

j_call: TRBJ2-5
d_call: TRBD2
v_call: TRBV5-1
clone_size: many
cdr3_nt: TGCGCCAGCAGCCCGCGACCGGGACTAGCGGGAACGGAGACCCAGTACTTC
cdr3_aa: CASSPRPGLAGTETQYF

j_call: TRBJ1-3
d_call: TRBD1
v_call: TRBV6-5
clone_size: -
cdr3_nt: TGTGCCAGCTCGTACAGGGGCTCTGGAAACACCATATATTTT
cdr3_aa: CASSYRGSGNTIYF

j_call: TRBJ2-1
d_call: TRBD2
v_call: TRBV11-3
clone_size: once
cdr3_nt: TGTGCCAGCAGCTTAGGGTCGGCGGGAGATGAGCAGTTCTTC
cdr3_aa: CASSLGSAGDEQFF

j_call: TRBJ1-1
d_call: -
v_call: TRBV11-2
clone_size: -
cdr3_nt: TGTGCCAGCAGCTTACTTCGGGGGCCCCTATTGACAGTAAACACTGAAGCTTTCTTT
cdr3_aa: CASSLLRGPLLTVNTEAFF

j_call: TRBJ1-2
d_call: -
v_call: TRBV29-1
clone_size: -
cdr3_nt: TGCAGCGCCGGGACGGGGGGGGTACCAGGCTACACCTTC
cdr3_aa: CSAGTGGVPGYTF

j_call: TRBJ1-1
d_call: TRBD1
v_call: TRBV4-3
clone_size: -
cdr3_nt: TGCGCCAGCAGCCAAGGGGGGGTAGGACAGGGAAACACTGAAGCTTTCTTT
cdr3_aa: CASSQGGVGQGNTEAFF

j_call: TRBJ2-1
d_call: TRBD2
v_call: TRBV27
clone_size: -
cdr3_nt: TGTGCCGTAGGGAAAAGACTAGCGGACAATGAGCAGTTCTTC
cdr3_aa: CAVGKRLADNEQFF

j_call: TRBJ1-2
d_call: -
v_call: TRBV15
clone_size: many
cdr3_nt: TGTGCCACCAGCAGAGAGACAGGAAATAACTATGGCTACACCTTC
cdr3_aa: CATSRETGNNYGYTF

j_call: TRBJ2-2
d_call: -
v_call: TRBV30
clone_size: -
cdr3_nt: TGTGCCTGGAGTGCCCAGATCGGGGTCGGGGAGCTGTTTTTT
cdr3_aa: CAWSAQIGVGELFF

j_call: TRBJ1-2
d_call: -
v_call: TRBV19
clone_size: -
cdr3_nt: TGTGCCAGTACCAATCTGGTGAAGAACTATGGCTACACCTTC
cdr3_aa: CASTNLVKNYGYTF

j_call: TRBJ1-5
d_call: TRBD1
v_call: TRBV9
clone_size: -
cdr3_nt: TGTGCCAGCAGCGTAGGCCAGGGGGAACCCAATCAGCCCCAGCATTTT
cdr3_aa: CASSVGQGEPNQPQHF

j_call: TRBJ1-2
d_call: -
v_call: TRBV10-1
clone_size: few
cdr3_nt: TGCGCCAGCAGTTCGGACGGCTACACCTTC
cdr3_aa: CASSSDGYTF

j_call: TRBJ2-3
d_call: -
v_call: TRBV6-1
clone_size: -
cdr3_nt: TGTGCCAGCAGTGGGACCGACGTGTGGGGCCCAGATACGCAGTATTTT
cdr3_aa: CASSGTDVWGPDTQYF

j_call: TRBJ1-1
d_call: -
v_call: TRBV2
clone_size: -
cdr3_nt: TGTGCCAGCAGTGGCAACTTGAACACTGAAGCTTTCTTT
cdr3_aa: CASSGNLNTEAFF

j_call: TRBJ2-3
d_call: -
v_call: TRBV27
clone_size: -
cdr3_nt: TGTGCCAGCAGTTTAGTGGAGAGCATAGGTACGCAGTATTTT
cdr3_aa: CASSLVESIGTQYF

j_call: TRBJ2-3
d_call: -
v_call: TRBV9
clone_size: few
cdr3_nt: TGTGCCAGCAGCGGTGGGGGGGCGGACCCTAGCACAGATACGCAGTATTTT
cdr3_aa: CASSGGGADPSTDTQYF

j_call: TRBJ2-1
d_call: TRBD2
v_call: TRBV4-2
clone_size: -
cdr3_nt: TGTGCCAGCAGCCCCCGGACTAGATTAGGTGAGCAGTTCTTC
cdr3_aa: CASSPRTRLGEQFF

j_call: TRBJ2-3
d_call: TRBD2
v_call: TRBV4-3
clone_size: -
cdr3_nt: TGCGCCAGCAGCCAGGAACTAGCGGGAGTTAACACAGATACGCAGTATTTT
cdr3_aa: CASSQELAGVNTDTQYF

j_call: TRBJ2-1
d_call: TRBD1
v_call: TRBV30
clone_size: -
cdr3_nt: TGTGCCTGTGGACAGGCCTACAATGAGCAGTTCTTC
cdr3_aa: CACGQAYNEQFF

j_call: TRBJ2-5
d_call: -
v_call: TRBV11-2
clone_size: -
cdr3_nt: TGTGCCAGCAGCCCCCGACAGCAAGAGACCCAGTACTTC
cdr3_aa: CASSPRQQETQYF

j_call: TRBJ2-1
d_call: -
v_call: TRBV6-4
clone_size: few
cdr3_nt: TGTGCCAGCAGTGACGGGGGGGCGGGAAATGAGCAGTTCTTC
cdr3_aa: CASSDGGAGNEQFF

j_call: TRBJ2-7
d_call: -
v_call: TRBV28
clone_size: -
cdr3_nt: TGTGCCAGCAGTTCTTCAGGGCTAGGCTCCTACGAGCAGTACTTC
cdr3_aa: CASSSSGLGSYEQYF

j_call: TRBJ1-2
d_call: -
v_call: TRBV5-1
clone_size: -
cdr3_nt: TGCGCCAGCAGCCCCCGCCCCGCCTTTGACCTTAACTATGGCTACACCTTC
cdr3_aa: CASSPRPAFDLNYGYTF

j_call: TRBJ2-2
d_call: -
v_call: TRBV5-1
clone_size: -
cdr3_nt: TGCGCCAGCCGACCCGACGGGACCGGGGAGCTGTTTTTT
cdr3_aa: CASRPDGTGELFF